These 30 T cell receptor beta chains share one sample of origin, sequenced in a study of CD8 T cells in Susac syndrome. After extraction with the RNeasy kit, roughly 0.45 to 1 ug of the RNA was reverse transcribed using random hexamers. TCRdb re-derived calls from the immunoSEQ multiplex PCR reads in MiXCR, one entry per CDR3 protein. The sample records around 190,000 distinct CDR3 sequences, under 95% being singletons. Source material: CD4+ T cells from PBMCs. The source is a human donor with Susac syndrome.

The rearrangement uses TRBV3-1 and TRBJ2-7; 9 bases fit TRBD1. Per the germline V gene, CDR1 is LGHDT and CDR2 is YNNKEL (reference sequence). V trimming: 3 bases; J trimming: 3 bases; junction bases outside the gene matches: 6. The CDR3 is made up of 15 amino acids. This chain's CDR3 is CASSQRDRVRYEQYF. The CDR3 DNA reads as TGTGCCAGCAGCCAGAGGGACAGGGTTCGCTACGAGCAGTACTTC.

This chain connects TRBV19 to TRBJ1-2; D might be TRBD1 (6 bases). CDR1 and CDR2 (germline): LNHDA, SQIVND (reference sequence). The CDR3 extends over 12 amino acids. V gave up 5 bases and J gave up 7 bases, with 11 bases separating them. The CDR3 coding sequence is TGTGCCAGTAGTCCAGGGACAACTGGCTACACCTTC. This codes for CASSPGTTGYTF.

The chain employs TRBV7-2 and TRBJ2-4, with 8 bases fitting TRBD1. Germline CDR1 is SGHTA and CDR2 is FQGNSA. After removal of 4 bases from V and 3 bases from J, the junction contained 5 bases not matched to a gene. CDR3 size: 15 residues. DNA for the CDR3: TGTGCCAGCAGCTCAAGACAGGGGTACAAAAACATTCAGTACTTC. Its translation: CASSSRQGYKNIQYF.

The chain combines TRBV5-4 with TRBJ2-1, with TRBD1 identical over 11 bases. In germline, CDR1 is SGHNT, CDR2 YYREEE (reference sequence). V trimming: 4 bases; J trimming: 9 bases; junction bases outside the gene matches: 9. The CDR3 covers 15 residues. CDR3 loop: CASSPARDRGSEQFF. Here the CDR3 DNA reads TGTGCCAGCAGCCCCGCCCGGGACAGGGGGTCTGAGCAGTTCTTC.

CDR3 in DNA: TGTGCCAGCAGCTTCTCCGGGACAGGGGATGAAAAACTGTTTTTT. Translating it yields CASSFSGTGDEKLFF. The rearrangement uses TRBV21-1 and TRBJ1-4; TRBD1, the table's D call, was not compared with the DNA. TRBV21-1 is a listed pseudogene. CDR3 size: 15 residues.

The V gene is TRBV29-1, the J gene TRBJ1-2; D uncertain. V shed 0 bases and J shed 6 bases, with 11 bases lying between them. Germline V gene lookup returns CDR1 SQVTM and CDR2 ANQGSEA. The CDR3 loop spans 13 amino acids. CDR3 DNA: TGCAGCGTTGAAGAATCGGCAGTAGATGGCTACACCTTC. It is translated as CSVEESAVDGYTF. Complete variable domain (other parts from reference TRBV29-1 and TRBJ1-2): SAVISQKPSRDICQRGTSLTIQCQVDSQVTMMFWYRQQPGQSLTLIATANQGSEATYESGFVIDKFPISRPNLTFSTLTVSNMSPEDSSIYLCSVEESAVDGYTFGSGTRLTVV.

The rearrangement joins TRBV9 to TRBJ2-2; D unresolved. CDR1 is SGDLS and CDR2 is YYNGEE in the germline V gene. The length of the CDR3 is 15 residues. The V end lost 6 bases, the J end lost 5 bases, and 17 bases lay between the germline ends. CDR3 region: CASTQAGLSTGELFF. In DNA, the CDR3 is TGTGCCAGCACTCAAGCAGGATTGTCGACCGGGGAGCTGTTTTTT.

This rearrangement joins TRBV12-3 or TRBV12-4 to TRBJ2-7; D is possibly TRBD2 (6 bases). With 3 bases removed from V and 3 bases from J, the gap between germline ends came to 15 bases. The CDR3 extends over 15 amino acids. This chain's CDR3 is CASSLGGLDYYEQYF. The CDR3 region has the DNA TGTGCCAGCAGTTTGGGGGGTCTCGACTACTACGAGCAGTACTTC.

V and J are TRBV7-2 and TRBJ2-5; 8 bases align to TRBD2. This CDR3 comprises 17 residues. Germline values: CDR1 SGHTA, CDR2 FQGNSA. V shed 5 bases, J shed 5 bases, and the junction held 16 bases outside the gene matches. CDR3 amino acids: CASSLTGGTRGRETQYF. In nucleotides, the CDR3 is TGTGCCAGCAGCCTCACCGGGGGGACTAGAGGTCGTGAGACCCAGTACTTC. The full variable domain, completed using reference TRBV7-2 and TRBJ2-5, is GAGVSQSPSNKVTEKGKDVELRCDPISGHTALYWYRQSLGQGLEFLIYFQGNSAPDKSGLPSDRFSAERTGGSVSTLTIQRTQQEDSAVYLCASSLTGGTRGRETQYFGPGTRLLVL.

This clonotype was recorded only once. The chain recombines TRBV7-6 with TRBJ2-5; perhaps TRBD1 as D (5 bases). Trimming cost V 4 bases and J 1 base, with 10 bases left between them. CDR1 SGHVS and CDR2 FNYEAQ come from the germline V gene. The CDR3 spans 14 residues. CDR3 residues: CASSSPGFQETQYF. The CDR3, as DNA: TGTGCCAGCAGCTCACCAGGGTTCCAAGAGACCCAGTACTTC. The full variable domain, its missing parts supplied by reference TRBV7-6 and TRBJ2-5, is GAGVSQSPRYKVTKRGQDVALRCDPISGHVSLYWYRQALGQGPEFLTYFNYEAQQDKSGLPNDRFSAERPEGSISTLTIQRTEQRDSAMYRCASSSPGFQETQYFGPGTRLLVL.

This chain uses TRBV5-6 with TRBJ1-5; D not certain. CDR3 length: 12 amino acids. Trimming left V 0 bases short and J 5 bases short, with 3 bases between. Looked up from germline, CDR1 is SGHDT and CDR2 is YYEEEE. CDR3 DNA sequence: TGTGCCAGCAGCTTGGTCGATCAGCCCCAGCATTTT. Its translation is CASSLVDQPQHF.

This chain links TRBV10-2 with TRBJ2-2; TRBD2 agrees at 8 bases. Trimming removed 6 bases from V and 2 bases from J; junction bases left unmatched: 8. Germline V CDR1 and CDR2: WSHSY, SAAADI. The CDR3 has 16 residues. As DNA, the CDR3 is TGCGCCAGCAGGACCCGTACTAGCGGCAACACCGGGGAGCTGTTTTTT. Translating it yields CASRTRTSGNTGELFF.

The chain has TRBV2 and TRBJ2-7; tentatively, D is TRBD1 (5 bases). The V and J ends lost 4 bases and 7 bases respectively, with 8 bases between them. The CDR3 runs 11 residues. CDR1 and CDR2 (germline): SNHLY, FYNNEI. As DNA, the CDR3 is TGTGCCAGCAGTGTCAACAGGGAGCAGTACTTC. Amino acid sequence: CASSVNREQYF.

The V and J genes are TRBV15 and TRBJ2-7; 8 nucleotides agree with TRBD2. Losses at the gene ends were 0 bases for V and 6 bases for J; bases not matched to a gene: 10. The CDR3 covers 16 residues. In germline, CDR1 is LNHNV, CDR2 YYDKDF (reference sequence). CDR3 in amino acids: CATSRDLNGGAGEQYF. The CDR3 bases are TGTGCCACCAGCAGAGATCTCAACGGGGGGGCCGGCGAGCAGTACTTC. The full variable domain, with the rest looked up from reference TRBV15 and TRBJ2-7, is DAMVIQNPRYQVTQFGKPVTLSCSQTLNHNVMYWYQQKSSQAPKLLFHYYDKDFNNEADTPDNFQSRRPNTSFCFLDIRSPGLGDTAMYLCATSRDLNGGAGEQYFGPGTRLTVT.

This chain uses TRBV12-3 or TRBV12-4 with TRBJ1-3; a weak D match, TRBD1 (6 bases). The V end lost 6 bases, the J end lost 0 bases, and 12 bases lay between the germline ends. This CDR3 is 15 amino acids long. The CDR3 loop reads CASRWTASSGNTIYF. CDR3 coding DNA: TGTGCCAGCAGGTGGACAGCTTCCTCTGGAAACACCATATATTTT.

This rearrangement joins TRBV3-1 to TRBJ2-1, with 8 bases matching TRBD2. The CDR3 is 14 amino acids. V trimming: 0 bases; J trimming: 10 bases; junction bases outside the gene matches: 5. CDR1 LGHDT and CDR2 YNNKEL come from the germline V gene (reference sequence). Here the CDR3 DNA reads TGTGCCAGCAGCCAAGATAGGACTAGCCGAGAGCAGTTCTTC. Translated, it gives CASSQDRTSREQFF.

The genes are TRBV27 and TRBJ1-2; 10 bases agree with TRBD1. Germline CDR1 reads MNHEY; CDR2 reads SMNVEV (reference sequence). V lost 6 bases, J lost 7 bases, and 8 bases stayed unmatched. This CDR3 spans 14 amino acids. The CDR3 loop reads CASSQGQGRSGYTF. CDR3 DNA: TGTGCCAGCAGCCAGGGACAGGGGAGGTCTGGCTACACCTTC.

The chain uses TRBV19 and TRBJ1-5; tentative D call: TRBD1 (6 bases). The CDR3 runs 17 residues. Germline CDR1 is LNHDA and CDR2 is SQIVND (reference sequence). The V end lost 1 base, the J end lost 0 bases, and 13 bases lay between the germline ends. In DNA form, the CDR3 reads TGTGCCAGTAGTATAGCTACAGGGCAGCCTAGCAATCAGCCCCAGCATTTT. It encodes CASSIATGQPSNQPQHF.

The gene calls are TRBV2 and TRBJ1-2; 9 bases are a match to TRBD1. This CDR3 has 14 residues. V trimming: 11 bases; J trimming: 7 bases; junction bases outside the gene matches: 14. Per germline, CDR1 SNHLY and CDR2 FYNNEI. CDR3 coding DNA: TGTGCCGAAATGGACAGGGGACCAACCGCTGGCTACACCTTC. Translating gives CAEMDRGPTAGYTF.

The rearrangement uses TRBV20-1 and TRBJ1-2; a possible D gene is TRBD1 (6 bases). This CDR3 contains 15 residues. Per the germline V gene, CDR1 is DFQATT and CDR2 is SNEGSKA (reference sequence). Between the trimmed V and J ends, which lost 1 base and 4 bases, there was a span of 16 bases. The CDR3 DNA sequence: TGCAGTGCTAGAGCCCCACAGGGACCTGGCTATGGCTACACCTTC. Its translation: CSARAPQGPGYGYTF.

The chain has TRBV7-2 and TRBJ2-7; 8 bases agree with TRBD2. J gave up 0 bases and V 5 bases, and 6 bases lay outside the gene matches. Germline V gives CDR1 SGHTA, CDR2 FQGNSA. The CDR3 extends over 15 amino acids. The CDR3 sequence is CASSRTSFGSYEQYF. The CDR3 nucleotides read TGTGCCAGCAGCAGGACTAGCTTTGGCTCCTACGAGCAGTACTTC.

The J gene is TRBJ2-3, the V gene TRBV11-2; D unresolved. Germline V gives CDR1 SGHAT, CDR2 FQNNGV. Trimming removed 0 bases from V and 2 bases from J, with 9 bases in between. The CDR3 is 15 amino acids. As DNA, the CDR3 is TGTGCCAGCAGCTTAGATGCTAGATACACAGATACGCAGTATTTT. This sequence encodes CASSLDARYTDTQYF.

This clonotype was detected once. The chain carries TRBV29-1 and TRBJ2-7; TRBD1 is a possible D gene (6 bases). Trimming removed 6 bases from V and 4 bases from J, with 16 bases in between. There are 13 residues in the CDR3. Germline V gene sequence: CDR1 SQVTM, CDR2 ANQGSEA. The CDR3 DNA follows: TGCAGCGTAATAGGAACCAGGGGTTACGAGCAGTACTTC. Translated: CSVIGTRGYEQYF.

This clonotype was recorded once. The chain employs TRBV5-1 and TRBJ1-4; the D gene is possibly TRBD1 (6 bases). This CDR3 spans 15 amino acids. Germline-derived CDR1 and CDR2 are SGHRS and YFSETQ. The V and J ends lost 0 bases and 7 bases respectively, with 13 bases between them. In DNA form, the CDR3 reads TGCGCCAGCAGCTTGGCCGCCAGGGGTTCTGAAAAACTGTTTTTT. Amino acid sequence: CASSLAARGSEKLFF.

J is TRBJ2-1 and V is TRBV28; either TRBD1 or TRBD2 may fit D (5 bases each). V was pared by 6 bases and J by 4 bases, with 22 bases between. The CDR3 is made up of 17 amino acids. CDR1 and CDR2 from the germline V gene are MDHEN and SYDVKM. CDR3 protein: CASSNRGSGIRYNEQFF. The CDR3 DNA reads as TGTGCCAGCAGCAATAGGGGTTCGGGGATTAGATACAATGAGCAGTTCTTC. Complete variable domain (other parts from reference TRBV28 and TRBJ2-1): DVKVTQSSRYLVKRTGEKVFLECVQDMDHENMFWYRQDPGLGLRLIYFSYDVKMKEKGDIPEGYSVSREKKERFSLILESASTNQTSMYLCASSNRGSGIRYNEQFFGPGTRLTVL.

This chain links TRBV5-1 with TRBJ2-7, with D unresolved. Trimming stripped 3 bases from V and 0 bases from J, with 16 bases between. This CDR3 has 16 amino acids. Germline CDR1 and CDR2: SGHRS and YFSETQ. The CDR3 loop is CASSSGHSVGSYEQYF. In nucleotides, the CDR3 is TGCGCCAGCAGCTCCGGGCACTCAGTGGGCTCCTACGAGCAGTACTTC.

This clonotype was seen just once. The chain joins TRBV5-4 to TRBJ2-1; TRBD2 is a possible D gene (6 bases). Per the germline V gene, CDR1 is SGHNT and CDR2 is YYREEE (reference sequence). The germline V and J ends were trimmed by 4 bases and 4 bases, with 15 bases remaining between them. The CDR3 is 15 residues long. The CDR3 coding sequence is TGTGCCAGCAGCCCTATGGGGGACTTTTACAATGAGCAGTTCTTC. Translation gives CASSPMGDFYNEQFF.

CDR3 bases: TGTGCCAGCAGCCAACGTTCAGGGGGCGGACAGCCCCAGCATTTT. This gives the protein CASSQRSGGGQPQHF. The chain couples TRBV3-1 to TRBJ1-5, with TRBD1 matching 8 bases. Germline trimming cut 2 bases from V and 7 bases from J; bases unmatched to any gene: 7. This CDR3 is 15 amino acids long. CDR1 is LGHDT, CDR2 YNNKEL, per germline (reference sequence).

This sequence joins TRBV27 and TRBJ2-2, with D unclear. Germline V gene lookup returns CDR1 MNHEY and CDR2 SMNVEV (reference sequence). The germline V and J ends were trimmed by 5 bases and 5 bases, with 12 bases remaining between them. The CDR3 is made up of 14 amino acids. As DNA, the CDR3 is TGTGCCAGCAGTCCTACACCTGGGACCGGGGAGCTGTTTTTT. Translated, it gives CASSPTPGTGELFF.

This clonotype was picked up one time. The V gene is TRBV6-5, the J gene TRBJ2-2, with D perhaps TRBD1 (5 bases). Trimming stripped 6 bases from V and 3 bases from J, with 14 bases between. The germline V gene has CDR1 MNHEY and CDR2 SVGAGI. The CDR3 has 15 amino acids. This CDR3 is CASSRDSLYTGELFF. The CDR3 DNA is TGTGCCAGCAGCCGCGACAGCCTCTACACCGGGGAGCTGTTTTTT.